The 11 T cell receptor beta chains below all came from one sample that was sequenced in a study of human T cells and chemical hapten exposure. Before extraction, the whole blood was not fractionated, and total RNA was taken from it. Attachment of unique molecular identifiers to individual cDNA molecules was performed in the library. TCRdb passed the reads through MiXCR, listing each CDR3 protein once. The sample includes fewer than 150,000 distinct CDR3 sequences, more than 8.5% of them seen just once. The sequenced sample was whole blood. Receptors originate from a human donor in good health. Some clones in this sample may be carry-over from other donors' samples.

This clonotype has a count of ten or more. The chain couples TRBV10-3 to TRBJ1-1; weak D call: TRBD1 (5 bases). The CDR3 consists of 12 residues. Germline lookup yields CDR1 ENHRY and CDR2 SYGVKD. V gave up 10 bases and J gave up 0 bases, with 9 bases separating them. The CDR3 region is CATAGMNTEAFF. The CDR3, as DNA: TGTGCCACCGCAGGGATGAACACTGAAGCTTTCTTT.

This clonotype was detected ten times or more. J is TRBJ2-1 and V is TRBV6-6, with 13 bases fitting TRBD2. The CDR3 consists of 17 residues. The ends lost 2 bases at V and 3 bases at J; junction bases unmatched: 4. From germline, CDR1 is MNHNY and CDR2 SVGAGI (reference sequence). CDR3 nucleotide sequence: TGTGCCAGCAGTTACCTAGGACTAGCGGGAGTCTACAATGAGCAGTTCTTC. Translation: CASSYLGLAGVYNEQFF.

The gene calls are TRBV12-3 or TRBV12-4 and TRBJ2-7, with unresolved D. This CDR3 region has 15 residues. V lost 5 bases, J lost 0 bases, and 14 bases lay in between. The CDR3 DNA follows: TGTGCCAGCAGTCTCGGACCTTTGAGCTCCTACGAGCAGTACTTC. Protein product: CASSLGPLSSYEQYF.

This clonotype was detected ten times or more. The chain carries TRBV12-3 or TRBV12-4 and TRBJ2-1, with D possibly matching TRBD2 (5 bases). The CDR3 totals 12 residues. V lost 9 bases, J lost 8 bases, and 14 bases lay in between. CDR3 nucleotides: TGTGCCAGTCGAGACCCCGGGGATGAGCAGTTCTTC. This encodes CASRDPGDEQFF.

V and J are TRBV7-2 and TRBJ2-2, with D tentatively TRBD2 (6 bases). The CDR3 covers 15 residues. Germline lookup yields CDR1 SGHTA and CDR2 FQGNSA. V dropped 2 bases and J dropped 4 bases, with 11 bases sitting between them. The CDR3 is CASSLRGDGTGELFF. CDR3 nucleotides: TGTGCCAGCAGCTTACGCGGGGACGGCACCGGGGAGCTGTTTTTT.

This clonotype was counted only a few times. The V and J genes are TRBV14 and TRBJ2-3, with 7 bases identical to TRBD1. V was pared by 4 bases and J by 2 bases, with 12 bases of the junction left unmatched. The CDR3 has 17 residues. Per germline, CDR1 SGHDN and CDR2 FVKESK. CDR3 sequence: CASSRPSQGINTDTQYF. The CDR3 region has the DNA TGTGCCAGCAGCCGCCCATCACAGGGGATAAACACAGATACGCAGTATTTT.

This clonotype appeared many times. This chain connects TRBV7-6 to TRBJ2-1; D call uncertain. The germline gives CDR1 SGHVS, CDR2 FNYEAQ. CDR3 size: 16 residues. Trimming took off 4 bases at V and 3 bases at J, with 16 bases between the two ends. CDR3 DNA sequence: TGTGCCAGCAGCTCAAATGGGGAAATCCTCTACAATGAGCAGTTCTTC. Translating it yields CASSSNGEILYNEQFF.

V gene TRBV19 combines with J gene TRBJ2-2, with TRBD2 matching 7 bases. CDR3 size: 14 residues. The trim removed 5 bases at V and 6 bases at J, leaving 6 bases unmatched. The germline CDR1 and CDR2 sequences are LNHDA and SQIVND (reference sequence). This CDR3 reads CASSVRDYSGELFF. CDR3 nucleotide sequence: TGTGCCAGTAGTGTACGGGACTATTCCGGGGAGCTGTTTTTT.

In this sample, this clonotype turned up many times. The CDR3 loop is CSDPSKLSGNTIYF. As DNA, the CDR3 is TGCAGCGACCCCTCTAAGCTCTCTGGAAACACCATATATTTT. The chain uses TRBV29-1 and TRBJ1-3; D unresolved. Germline lookup yields CDR1 SQVTM and CDR2 ANQGSEA. The CDR3 is 14 residues long. V lost 7 bases and J 0 bases, leaving 13 bases between the germline ends.

The rearrangement joins TRBV7-8 to TRBJ2-1; 11 bases match TRBD2. The CDR3 consists of 19 residues. With V trimmed by 5 bases and J by 6 bases, 18 bases remained unmatched. Germline CDR1 and CDR2: SGHVS and FQNEAQ. CDR3 protein: CASSPRSVAGGRLFNEQFF. As DNA, the CDR3 is TGTGCCAGCAGCCCCCGGTCGGTAGCGGGGGGGCGCCTTTTCAATGAGCAGTTCTTC.

The chain joins TRBV20-1 to TRBJ1-2; 7 nucleotides match TRBD1. The germline V gene encodes CDR1 DFQATT and CDR2 SNEGSKA (reference sequence). V lost 5 bases and J lost 5; bases outside the gene matches: 11. The length of the CDR3 is 14 residues. The CDR3 sequence is CSAQIPGQSYGYTF. CDR3 nucleotides: TGCAGTGCTCAAATACCGGGACAGAGTTATGGCTACACCTTC.